These 29 T cell receptor beta chains were all obtained from the same sample, sequenced in a study of cytomegalovirus exposure and HLA in healthy donors. It was with 60 Vbeta and 13 Jbeta primers that the PCR ran. The repertoire was sequenced with immunoSEQ multiplex PCR; TCRdb's copy has only in-frame clones and lacks some. The repertoire holds around 120,000 clones, with approximately 80% as singletons. The material sequenced was PBMCs. The receptors shown here come from a female donor in good health and CMV-seropositive.

The J gene is TRBJ1-5, the V gene TRBV28, with D perhaps TRBD1 (5 bases). From germline, CDR1 is MDHEN and CDR2 SYDVKM. Trimming removed 5 bases from V and 2 bases from J, with 13 bases in between. This CDR3 region has 15 residues. As DNA, the CDR3 is TGTGCCAGCAGTGCCCCAGGGTCGGGCAATCAGCCCCAGCATTTT. It specifies CASSAPGSGNQPQHF.

The chain recombines TRBV6-1 with TRBJ1-2; no clear D. Trimming shortened V by 6 bases and J by 0 bases, and 14 bases separated the two germline ends. CDR3 length equals 15 residues. Germline V gives CDR1 MNHNS, CDR2 SASEGT. CDR3 in DNA: TGTGCCAGCAGCCCTAACACAGAAGCTAACTATGGCTACACCTTC. Translated: CASSPNTEANYGYTF.

CDR3 sequence: CASSQDLGLGSTEAFF. The DNA for the CDR3 is TGCGCCAGCAGCCAAGATCTTGGGCTGGGGAGCACTGAAGCTTTCTTT. The chain combines TRBV4-3 with TRBJ1-1, with D uncertain. The CDR3 runs 16 residues. The V gene lost 0 bases and the J gene lost 4 bases, with 15 bases spanning the gap. Germline V gives CDR1 LGHNA, CDR2 YSLEER.

V gene TRBV2 combines with J gene TRBJ2-3; the D gene is possibly TRBD2 (5 bases). Trimming shortened V by 6 bases and J by 2 bases, and 15 bases separated the two germline ends. Germline assignment: CDR1 SNHLY and CDR2 FYNNEI. This CDR3 comprises 15 residues. The CDR3 sequence: CASSPIPGITDTQYF. The CDR3 DNA reads as TGTGCCAGCAGCCCGATTCCGGGGATCACAGATACGCAGTATTTT.

V is TRBV19 and J is TRBJ2-2; no reliable D call. Trimming cost V 7 bases and J 6 bases, with 6 bases left between them. CDR3 length: 11 amino acids. Per germline, CDR1 LNHDA and CDR2 SQIVND (reference sequence). CDR3 residues: CASILAGELFF. The CDR3 DNA reads as TGTGCCAGTATACTCGCCGGGGAGCTGTTTTTT.

The chain employs TRBV19 and TRBJ2-7; 10 positions match TRBD1. The trim removed 4 bases at V and 4 bases at J, leaving 13 bases unmatched. Germline lookup yields CDR1 LNHDA and CDR2 SQIVND (reference sequence). CDR3 size: 17 residues. The CDR3 DNA is TGTGCCAGTAGTACCTCTTTCTACCGGGACAGGGGATACGAGCAGTACTTC. It translates to CASSTSFYRDRGYEQYF.

The chain is built from TRBV7-9 and TRBJ1-6; 7 nucleotides agree with TRBD1. CDR1 SEHNR and CDR2 FQNEAQ come from the germline V gene (reference sequence). The CDR3 runs to 15 residues. J was trimmed by 9 bases and V by 3 bases; bases with no gene match: 8. Written as DNA, the CDR3 is TGTGCCAGCAGCTTGATAACAGGGGTATTTTCACCCCTCCACTTT. It translates to CASSLITGVFSPLHF. Based on the CDR3 plus reference TRBV7-9 and TRBJ1-6, the full variable domain is DTGVSQNPRHKITKRGQNVTFRCDPISEHNRLYWYRQTLGQGPEFLTYFQNEAQLEKSRLLSDRFSAERPKGSFSTLEIQRTEQGDSAMYLCASSLITGVFSPLHFGNGTRLTVT.

V gene TRBV7-2 combines with J gene TRBJ2-7, with no clear D. V was clipped by 3 bases and J by 2 bases, with 11 bases between them. Germline CDR1 is SGHTA and CDR2 is FQGNSA. The CDR3 totals 14 residues. The CDR3 loop reads CASSFNRGPYEQYF. The CDR3 DNA reads TGTGCCAGCAGCTTTAATAGAGGTCCCTACGAGCAGTACTTC.

The chain combines TRBV29-1 with TRBJ2-1; 9 bases agree with TRBD2. The CDR3 is 14 residues long. V shed 7 bases and J 9 bases; nucleotides not matched to a gene: 13. Germline-derived CDR1 and CDR2 are SQVTM and ANQGSEA. The CDR3 DNA is TGCAGCGCTGGAGTTGGCGGGGGGGCGGGTGAGCAGTTCTTC. Its translation: CSAGVGGGAGEQFF.

V usage is TRBV4-1 and J usage is TRBJ2-1; tentatively, D is TRBD2 (5 bases). V was clipped by 1 base and J by 5 bases, with 9 bases between them. CDR1 is MGHRA, CDR2 YSYEKL, per germline. This CDR3 spans 14 amino acids. The CDR3 spells CASSQGGSDNEQFF. For the CDR3, the DNA is TGCGCCAGCAGCCAAGGTGGTAGCGACAATGAGCAGTTCTTC.

Comments on this clone: At one boundary the junction diverges from the germline segment, which might be a read error. The rearrangement uses TRBV7-9 and TRBJ2-5, with D possibly TRBD2 on 6 matching bases. Germline V lookup: CDR1 SEHNR, CDR2 FQNEAQ (reference sequence). The CDR3 sequence is 14 residues long. The CDR3 region has the DNA TGTTCCAGCAGCTTGGGAGGCATCCAAGAGACCCAGTACTTC. Translation: CSSSLGGIQETQYF.

In regard to this clone: The identical CDR3 is also encoded by other nucleotide sequences in the sample. The rearrangement links TRBV5-1 to TRBJ2-5, with 8 positions matching TRBD2. Germline loops: CDR1 SGHRS, CDR2 YFSETQ. After removal of 2 bases from V and 5 bases from J, the junction contained 5 bases not matched to a gene. This CDR3 has 14 residues. The CDR3 coding sequence is TGCGCCAGCAGCTTAACGGGGGGGCGTGAGACCCAGTACTTC. Protein product: CASSLTGGRETQYF.

This clone was found a few times. The chain combines TRBV7-9 with TRBJ2-2, with unresolved D. Germline loops: CDR1 SEHNR, CDR2 FQNEAQ (reference sequence). Trimming took 6 bases from V and 5 from J, leaving 7 bases between them. The CDR3 extends over 12 amino acids. CDR3 loop: CASSPLTGELFF. CDR3 bases: TGTGCCAGCAGTCCCCTTACCGGGGAGCTGTTTTTT.

The gene calls are TRBV7-3 and TRBJ1-1, with D tentatively TRBD1 (5 bases). Germline-derived CDR1 and CDR2 are SGHTA and FQGTGA. Deletions cut 5 bases from V and 1 base from J, with 8 bases between. The CDR3 has 13 residues. In DNA form, the CDR3 reads TGTGCCAGCAGCACACAGGAGAACACTGAAGCTTTCTTT. Its translation is CASSTQENTEAFF.

This rearrangement joins TRBV27 to TRBJ1-6; D is unresolved. This CDR3 comprises 14 residues. The germline CDR1 and CDR2 sequences are MNHEY and SMNVEV (reference sequence). Trimming removed 3 bases at V and 8 bases at J, with 11 bases between. As DNA, the CDR3 is TGTGCCAGCAGTTTGAACGGCGCGGATTCACCCCTCCACTTT. Its translation is CASSLNGADSPLHF.

V usage is TRBV5-1 and J usage is TRBJ2-7; a weak D match, TRBD2 (5 bases). Trimming shortened V by 3 bases and J by 3 bases, and 16 bases separated the two germline ends. This CDR3 comprises 15 residues. CDR1 is SGHRS, CDR2 YFSETQ, per germline. CDR3 sequence reads: CASSYHSGGHYEQYF. CDR3 DNA sequence: TGCGCCAGCAGCTATCATTCCGGCGGGCACTACGAGCAGTACTTC.

CDR3 sequence reads: CASSVRSPSGGPDTQYF. DNA for the CDR3: TGTGCCAGCAGCGTCAGAAGTCCTAGCGGGGGGCCAGATACGCAGTATTTT. This rearrangement joins TRBV9 to TRBJ2-3; TRBD2 matches at 11 bases. The CDR3 totals 17 residues. With 2 bases clipped from V and 4 bases from J, the junction kept 9 bases outside the gene matches. Per the germline V gene, CDR1 is SGDLS and CDR2 is YYNGEE. The complete variable domain, with remaining parts taken from reference TRBV9 and TRBJ2-3, reads DSGVTQTPKHLITATGQRVTLRCSPRSGDLSVYWYQQSLDQGLQFLIQYYNGEERAKGNILERFSAQQFPDLHSELNLSSLELGDSALYFCASSVRSPSGGPDTQYFGPGTRLTVL.

V and J are TRBV5-1 and TRBJ1-2, with a weak D call TRBD1 (6 bases). The CDR3 length is 15 residues. The germline gives CDR1 SGHRS, CDR2 YFSETQ. Trimming cost V 0 bases and J 3 bases, with 12 bases left between them. CDR3 residues: CASSLEEGGHYGYTF. Written as DNA, the CDR3 is TGCGCCAGCAGCTTGGAGGAGGGGGGGCACTATGGCTACACCTTC.

CDR3 bases: TGTGCCAGCACCCCCCGGGCTGAAGCTTTCTTT. It encodes CASTPRAEAFF. The chain is built from TRBV28 and TRBJ1-1; D unclear. The CDR3 runs to 11 residues. The germline V and J ends were trimmed by 7 bases and 6 bases, with 9 bases remaining between them. Germline-derived CDR1 and CDR2 are MDHEN and SYDVKM.

This clone was seen a handful of times. The chain couples TRBV6-1 to TRBJ1-5; D is unclear. The CDR3 has 14 amino acids. The germline V gene encodes CDR1 MNHNS and CDR2 SASEGT. V was cut by 3 bases and J by 0 bases, with 6 bases left in between. The CDR3 region is CASSERYSNQPQHF. In DNA, the CDR3 is TGTGCCAGCAGTGAGAGGTATAGCAATCAGCCCCAGCATTTT.

The rearrangement joins TRBV6-5 to TRBJ2-2, with TRBD2 matching over 8 bases. The CDR3 covers 16 residues. The germline CDR1 and CDR2 sequences are MNHEY and SVGAGI. J was trimmed by 6 bases and V by 4 bases; bases with no gene match: 10. The CDR3 DNA reads as TGTGCCAGCAGTTCGTCCGGGACTAGTTCCGCCGGGGAGCTGTTTTTT. This codes for CASSSSGTSSAGELFF.

The V call is TRBV28, the J call TRBJ1-2, with D unclear. CDR1 is MDHEN and CDR2 is SYDVKM in the germline V gene. V was trimmed by 6 bases and J by 8 bases, leaving 16 bases between them. This CDR3 has 13 residues. The DNA of the CDR3 is TGTGCCAGCAGCCTTAGCGCCTCCTTCGGCTACACCTTC. Translation: CASSLSASFGYTF.

This clone was detected only a few times. Other DNA sequences in this specimen translate into the identical CDR3. The chain has TRBV6-6 and TRBJ1-5; 7 bases align to TRBD1. Germline V gene lookup returns CDR1 MNHNY and CDR2 SVGAGI (reference sequence). The CDR3 is 14 residues long. V was clipped by 8 bases and J by 1 base; unmatched bases: 5. The CDR3 region is CASSQGDSNQPQHF. The CDR3 DNA reads TGTGCCAGCTCCCAGGGGGACAGCAATCAGCCCCAGCATTTT.

This chain joins TRBV7-9 and TRBJ1-1; D perhaps matches TRBD1 (5 bases). The length of the CDR3 is 15 residues. Germline V lookup: CDR1 SEHNR, CDR2 FQNEAQ (reference sequence). V gave up 7 bases and J gave up 5 bases, with 20 bases separating them. The DNA of the CDR3 is TGTGCCAGCACCCTAGGTCCAGGGAGGAGGACTGAAGCTTTCTTT. Translation gives CASTLGPGRRTEAFF.

This chain connects TRBV7-9 to TRBJ1-1; 7 nucleotides match TRBD1. The CDR3 length is 14 residues. The germline CDR1 and CDR2 sequences are SEHNR and FQNEAQ (reference sequence). V gave up 1 base and J gave up 4 bases; unmatched junction bases: 3. The CDR3 coding sequence is TGTGCCAGCAGCTTAGGGAGGGGGCGCACTGAAGCTTTCTTT. Translation: CASSLGRGRTEAFF. The full variable domain, completed using reference TRBV7-9 and TRBJ1-1, is DTGVSQNPRHKITKRGQNVTFRCDPISEHNRLYWYRQTLGQGPEFLTYFQNEAQLEKSRLLSDRFSAERPKGSFSTLEIQRTEQGDSAMYLCASSLGRGRTEAFFGQGTRLTVV.

Sample share makes this clone medium-sized. The CDR3 loop reads CASRETGGNQPQHF. CDR3 sequence (DNA): TGTGCCAGCAGAGAGACAGGGGGCAATCAGCCCCAGCATTTT. The rearrangement links TRBV2 to TRBJ1-5; 8 bases are shared with TRBD1. This CDR3 region has 14 residues. J was trimmed by 2 bases and V by 6 bases; bases with no gene match: 3. CDR1 SNHLY and CDR2 FYNNEI come from the germline V gene.

This sequence joins TRBV6-1 and TRBJ1-1, with D perhaps TRBD1 (6 bases). V was clipped by 1 base and J by 1 base, with 13 bases between them. From germline, CDR1 is MNHNS and CDR2 SASEGT. This CDR3 has 16 amino acids. The CDR3 is CASSEGGWGPNTEAFF. The CDR3 nucleotides are TGTGCCAGCAGTGAAGGGGGGTGGGGGCCGAACACTGAAGCTTTCTTT.

The chain employs TRBV6-1 and TRBJ1-5; D uncertain. CDR1 and CDR2 (germline): MNHNS, SASEGT. Deletions cut 2 bases from V and 7 bases from J, with 9 bases between. The CDR3 spans 13 residues. This CDR3 is CASSEREWQPQHF. In DNA, the CDR3 is TGTGCCAGCAGTGAAAGAGAGTGGCAGCCCCAGCATTTT.

The rearrangement uses TRBV29-1 and TRBJ1-1, with D uncertain. CDR1 is SQVTM and CDR2 is ANQGSEA in the germline V gene. V dropped 7 bases and J dropped 4 bases, with 13 bases sitting between them. The CDR3 contains 12 residues. CDR3 DNA: TGCAGCGGGAGTATTAAGAGCACTGAAGCTTTCTTT. It encodes CSGSIKSTEAFF.